Reported below is one TCR beta chain. Some clones are missing from TCRdb's copy, which holds only in-frame ones; the method was immunoSEQ multiplex PCR. This sample has tens of thousands of clones, with approximately 90% found just once. The data originate from a study of control samples from healthy donors and cancer patients. Between the trimmed V and J ends, which lost 0 bases and 3 bases, there was a span of 9 bases. The CDR3 runs to 14 residues. CDR1 and CDR2 (germline): SGHTS, YDEGEE. This sequence was found in a man aged 40-49 years with colorectal cancer. Sequencing input: PBMCs. The genes are TRBV5-8 and TRBJ1-2; no definite D call. The CDR3 sequence: CASSLVRIDYGYTF. CDR3 nucleotide sequence: TGTGCCAGCAGCTTGGTGCGGATCGACTATGGCTACACCTTC. Full variable domain (outside the CDR3, taken from reference TRBV5-8 and TRBJ1-2): EAGVTQSPTHLIKTRGQQATLRCSPISGHTSVYWYQQALGLGLQFLLWYDEGEERNRGNFPPRFSGRQFPNYSSELNVNALELEDSALYLCASSLVRIDYGYTFGSGTRLTVV.